The 21 T cell receptor beta chains below were found in one sample sequenced in a study of brain metastases from non-small cell lung cancer. Sequencing was performed with immunoSEQ multiplex PCR; in TCRdb, only in-frame clones are kept and a portion is missing. The repertoire consists of some 6,000 clones, with roughly 80% occurring once and the leading ten covering under 8.5%. The sample taken for sequencing was primary lung tumor tissue. The origin of the receptors is a donor at least 40 years old with non-small cell lung cancer.

A few counts support this clone. CDR3 nucleotides: TGCAGTGCTATGGCTAATGAAAAACTGTTTTTT. It specifies CSAMANEKLFF. The chain combines TRBV20-1 with TRBJ1-4; D unclear. CDR3 length: 11 amino acids. Germline assignment: CDR1 DFQATT and CDR2 SNEGSKA (reference sequence). V was pared by 4 bases and J by 3 bases, with 3 bases between.

This clone occurred a few times. This chain links TRBV3-1 (or the pseudogene TRBV3-2) with TRBJ2-2, with D possibly matching TRBD2 (6 bases). The V gene lost 4 bases and the J gene lost 5 bases, with 14 bases spanning the gap. The CDR3 covers 15 residues. Germline assignment: CDR1 LGHDT and CDR2 YNNKEL (reference sequence). CDR3 sequence: CASSLFTSNTGELFF. The CDR3 DNA reads as TGTGCCAGCAGCCTATTCACTAGCAATACCGGGGAGCTGTTTTTT.

The V and J genes are TRBV19 and TRBJ2-7, with D perhaps matching TRBD1 (6 bases). This CDR3 comprises 15 residues. Germline V gene lookup returns CDR1 LNHDA and CDR2 SQIVND (reference sequence). Trimming pared 5 bases from V and 0 bases from J, leaving 14 bases between. CDR3 in amino acids: CASSLYRASSYEQYF. The CDR3 DNA sequence: TGTGCCAGTAGTCTCTACAGGGCTTCCTCCTACGAGCAGTACTTC.

The rearrangement joins TRBV7-7 to TRBJ2-1; D gene unclear. The germline CDR1 and CDR2 sequences are SSHAT and FNYEAQ (reference sequence). The V gene lost 4 bases and the J gene lost 1 base, with 11 bases spanning the gap. This CDR3 region has 15 residues. DNA for the CDR3: TGTGCCAGCAGCTCTGGTGGTTCATCCTACAATGAGCAGTTCTTC. Residues: CASSSGGSSYNEQFF.

The chain carries TRBV6-5 and TRBJ1-2, with D possibly TRBD1 on 5 matching bases. The CDR3 runs 13 residues. Germline V gives CDR1 MNHEY, CDR2 SVGAGI. The V gene lost 6 bases and the J gene lost 4 bases, with 12 bases spanning the gap. CDR3 nucleotide sequence: TGTGCCAGCAGCCTTATGGGACCCTATGGCTACACCTTC. Its translation is CASSLMGPYGYTF.

The chain links TRBV6-2 or TRBV6-3 to TRBJ1-1; D perhaps matches TRBD1 (5 bases). Trimming took 2 bases from V and 1 from J, leaving 20 bases between them. Germline V gene lookup returns CDR1 MNHEY and CDR2 SVGEGT. The length of the CDR3 is 18 residues. The CDR3 nucleotides read TGTGCCAGCAGTTACCCTTCTTATAGGGGCAGGGAGAACACTGAAGCTTTCTTT. It codes for CASSYPSYRGRENTEAFF.

This clone was observed a single time. V gene TRBV10-3 combines with J gene TRBJ1-2, with D maybe TRBD1 (5 bases). The CDR3 totals 12 residues. The V and J ends lost 5 bases and 5 bases respectively, with 9 bases between them. Germline V lookup: CDR1 ENHRY, CDR2 SYGVKD. The CDR3 here is CAISLGLYGYTF. Here the CDR3 DNA reads TGTGCCATCAGTCTGGGGCTATATGGCTACACCTTC.

The V gene is TRBV7-8, the J gene TRBJ2-7; D is unclear. The CDR3 runs to 12 residues. Germline V gives CDR1 SGHVS, CDR2 FQNEAQ. Trimming removed 6 bases from V and 4 bases from J, with 10 bases in between. The CDR3 spells CASSRNKYEQYF. The CDR3 coding sequence is TGTGCCAGCAGTAGGAACAAATACGAGCAGTACTTC.

This clone was observed a single time. The gene calls are TRBV7-2 and TRBJ1-5; the D is unclear. The CDR3 is 15 amino acids. The germline gives CDR1 SGHTA, CDR2 FQGNSA. V shed 1 base and J shed 3 bases, with 10 bases lying between them. The DNA for the CDR3 is TGTGCCAGCAGCTTAGGGCCAAACACCAATCAGCCCCAGCATTTT. It yields the protein CASSLGPNTNQPQHF.

This clone was seen only a few times. The CDR3 sequence: CASSYGLEVENEQFF. CDR3 coding DNA: TGTGCCAGCAGTTACGGGCTAGAAGTAGAAAATGAGCAGTTCTTC. The V call is TRBV6-5, the J call TRBJ2-1; D is ambiguous. The CDR3 is 15 residues long. V shed 2 bases and J shed 7 bases, with 15 bases lying between them. Germline V gives CDR1 MNHEY, CDR2 SVGAGI.

V gene TRBV5-1 combines with J gene TRBJ2-3; D might be TRBD1 (5 bases). From germline, CDR1 is SGHRS and CDR2 YFSETQ. The CDR3 is 14 residues long. Trimming left V 1 base short and J 4 bases short, with 10 bases between. Here the CDR3 reads CASSLYRRSDTQYF. The CDR3 DNA sequence: TGCGCCAGCAGCTTGTACAGGCGTTCAGATACGCAGTATTTT.

In this sample, this clone turned up a few times. V usage is TRBV6-1 and J usage is TRBJ2-3; D is unresolved. V was clipped by 0 bases and J by 5 bases, with 12 bases between them. CDR3 length: 15 amino acids. Per germline, CDR1 MNHNS and CDR2 SASEGT. DNA for the CDR3: TGTGCCAGCAGTGAAGCGCTTCCAAGAGTAGATACGCAGTATTTT. Translating it yields CASSEALPRVDTQYF.

The V gene is TRBV2, the J gene TRBJ1-5; D is unclear. CDR1 SNHLY and CDR2 FYNNEI come from the germline V gene. V was pared by 4 bases and J by 7 bases, with 11 bases between. The CDR3 contains 13 residues. The CDR3 region is CASSVGQWQPQHF. CDR3 sequence (DNA): TGTGCCAGCAGTGTCGGGCAATGGCAGCCCCAGCATTTT. Drawing the rest from reference TRBV2 and TRBJ1-5, the complete variable domain is EPEVTQTPSHQVTQMGQEVILRCVPISNHLYFYWYRQILGQKVEFLVSFYNNEISEKSEIFDDQFSVERPDGSNFTLKIRSTKLEDSAMYFCASSVGQWQPQHFGDGTRLSIL.

The genes are TRBV2 and TRBJ2-2; TRBD2 agrees at 11 bases. V gave up 0 bases and J gave up 4 bases; unmatched junction bases: 4. From germline, CDR1 is SNHLY and CDR2 FYNNEI. This CDR3 has 17 amino acids. In DNA, the CDR3 is TGTGCCAGCAGTGAAGCGCTAGCGGGGGGTCGCACCGGGGAGCTGTTTTTT. Its protein product is CASSEALAGGRTGELFF.

About this clone itself: The junction departs from the called germline gene at one end, perhaps through a read error. The chain recombines TRBV7-2 with TRBJ1-2, with D possibly matching TRBD1 (6 bases). CDR1 SGHTA and CDR2 FQGNSA come from the germline V gene. The CDR3 is made up of 13 amino acids. The CDR3 DNA reads TGTGCCAGCAGTTTAGCCCCGACAGGCCACTACACCTTC. Translating gives CASSLAPTGHYTF.

The chain carries TRBV7-2 and TRBJ1-2; 9 nucleotides align to TRBD1. V gave up 5 bases and J gave up 7 bases; unmatched junction bases: 8. Germline V gene data show CDR1 as SGHTA and CDR2 as FQGNSA. The CDR3 is 14 residues long. This CDR3 is CASSVLQGASGYTF. CDR3 sequence (DNA): TGTGCCAGCAGCGTCTTACAGGGGGCCAGTGGCTACACCTTC.

On this clone itself: This sample includes further DNA sequences coding for the same CDR3. V usage is TRBV5-1 and J usage is TRBJ2-7; D not certain. The ends were cut back, 4 bases at V and 1 base at J, with 12 bases in the middle. Germline lookup yields CDR1 SGHRS and CDR2 YFSETQ. CDR3 length: 14 amino acids. CDR3: CASSLPQLSYEQYF. The DNA for the CDR3 is TGCGCCAGCAGCCTCCCGCAGTTGTCCTACGAGCAGTACTTC.

The table lists this clone with a count of one. V and J are TRBV6-5 and TRBJ2-1; 10 bases are shared with TRBD1. This CDR3 is 13 amino acids long. Germline trimming cut 5 bases from V and 12 bases from J; bases unmatched to any gene: 7. The germline V gene has CDR1 MNHEY and CDR2 SVGAGI. CDR3 amino acids: CASSNRGTGAQFF. In DNA form, the CDR3 reads TGTGCCAGCAGTAACCGCGGGACAGGGGCGCAGTTCTTC.

The J gene is TRBJ1-1, the V gene TRBV19; no clear D gene. The CDR3 spans 12 residues. V lost 2 bases to trimming and J lost 7 bases, with 8 bases between them. In germline, CDR1 is LNHDA, CDR2 SQIVND (reference sequence). The CDR3 spells CASSIRWGEAFF. The CDR3 DNA reads as TGTGCCAGTAGTATAAGGTGGGGTGAAGCTTTCTTT.

The rearrangement joins TRBV28 to TRBJ2-3, with D possibly matching TRBD1 (6 bases). The CDR3 runs 15 residues. Trimming took 5 bases from V and 1 from J, leaving 13 bases between them. Germline V lookup: CDR1 MDHEN, CDR2 SYDVKM. DNA of the CDR3: TGTGCCAGCAGTGAGGGACATGGGGGCACAGATACGCAGTATTTT. Protein: CASSEGHGGTDTQYF.

The chain employs TRBV6-2 or TRBV6-3 and TRBJ2-7, with TRBD2 identical over 11 bases. This CDR3 spans 16 amino acids. Germline V gene data show CDR1 as MNHEY and CDR2 as SVGEGT. V was clipped by 6 bases and J by 0 bases; unmatched bases: 7. The CDR3, as DNA: TGTGCCAGCAGCCCGACCGGGACTAGCGGCTCCTACGAGCAGTACTTC. Its translation is CASSPTGTSGSYEQYF.